This T cell receptor (beta chain) was found in a study of blood T cell repertoires in COVID-19 (TCRdb year 2020). About the investigation overall: The collaborator samples originated in the United States, Italy and Spain and spanned the acute and convalescent phases of COVID-19. The material from the prospective study consisted of cDNA or gDNA derived from T cells, B-cell-depleted T cells, or PBMCs. The dataset comprised deeply sampled blood TCRbeta repertoires from subjects exposed to, actively infected with, or recovered from COVID-19. The repertoires were released in a freely available public database meant as a resource for research on the immune response to SARS-CoV-2. The samples were drawn from two sources: the first 160 participants of the ongoing ImmuneRACE study, and 1,254 subjects contributed by 6 global collaborators. Nearly every sample came with metadata listing a de-identified subject ID, COVID-19 status, age in years and sex. HLA class I and class II types, where available, came from metadata supplied by the sample provider rather than from assay-based typing. What the study reported, not specific to this receptor: Clinical and demographic metadata were provided uncurated, with the amount varying by source and participant.

The immunoSEQ Assay, a bias-controlled multiplex PCR, was used to amplify TCRbeta CDR3 regions from genomic DNA. In the paper's pipeline: The number of nucleated cells in each sample was estimated from the amplification of reference gene primers within the assay. To quantify the absolute abundance of each unique TCRbeta CDR3 rearrangement, sequence reads were collapsed and filtered. For each sample, productive Simpson clonality was calculated by taking the square root of Simpson's diversity index across productive rearrangements. TCRdb stores this immuneACCESS table with in-frame sequences only. Part of the clones is absent; in the studies checked, under half of the shortfall reflects unresolved V genes, and no reason is known for the rest. V and J calls and clone size come straight from that table; D and trimming were deduced from the DNA. Across this sample there are about 380,000 clones, with nearly 90% seen only once. Of the sample, around 6.3% is held by the ten largest clones.

Note on this clone: What antigen it recognizes has not been identified. No base quality values were provided; no much bigger clone lies one nucleotide off.

Whole blood was collected in K2EDTA tubes by collaborating institutions according to the institutions' own protocols. For TCRbeta analysis, collaborator samples were shipped as frozen whole blood, as isolated PBMCs, or as DNA extracted from either sample type. The sample comprised peripheral blood. This TCR came from a man between 18 and 29 years old with active or convalescent COVID-19.

The DNA sequence is given as TGTGCCAGCAGCCCCCGGTCTATCGGCGGGTCCAATGAGCAGTTCTTC. The encoded protein is CASSPRSIGGSNEQFF. The rearrangement combines TRBV9 with TRBJ2-1, and possibly TRBD2, on 5 matching bases. The trim is 4 bases for V and 6 bases for J, with a gap of 20 bases between the germline ends. There are 16 amino acids in the CDR3, from cysteine to phenylalanine inclusive. Only the CDR3 region is kept as DNA, spanning 48 bases read in frame from base 1. In the germline V gene, CDR1 corresponds to SGDLS and CDR2 to YYNGEE.